The clone carrying this T cell receptor beta chain was seen just once. Its specificity is unknown. Specified treatment: 15 to 20 received Ad26.COV2.S at low or high dose, single or two shots; five or six received placebo; per-sample allocation not given. Sampling was performed 63 days after the first vaccine or placebo injection. This sample is part of a study of Ad26.COV2.S vaccination and SARS-CoV-2 variants. Study in general: Donor was one of the participants in the Ad26.COV2.S arm of the COV1001 trial. Once or twice, 56 days apart, Ad26.COV2.S was delivered intramuscularly.

Germline V gives CDR1 SEHNR, CDR2 FQNEAQ (reference sequence). The length of the CDR3 is 12 residues. Trimming stripped 5 bases from V and 2 bases from J, with 6 bases between. The data were produced by immunoSEQ multiplex PCR, yet TCRdb's version contains in-frame clones alone and is incomplete. The data show fewer than 400,000 clones, about 89% seen once. Study-wide results and limits: Placebo and vaccine recipients had non-spike TCR breadth that was similar. People who got the vaccine had more spike-specific TCR breadth than people who got placebo.

The receptor was isolated from a person aged 18-60 years who received the Ad26.COV2.S COVID-19 vaccine or a placebo. The sequences come from peripheral blood, collected in a trial of Ad26.COV2.S vaccine versus placebo. V and J are TRBV7-9 and TRBJ2-5; D is possibly TRBD1 (5 bases). The CDR3 protein is CASSRTQETQYF. In DNA form, the CDR3 reads TGTGCCAGCAGCCGGACACAAGAGACCCAGTACTTC.